This T cell receptor (beta chain) was profiled in a study of cytomegalovirus exposure and HLA in healthy donors. Of note for this clone: Its antigen is as yet unknown. One junction end disagrees with the germline gene, perhaps due to a read error.

The PCR ran on 60 Vbeta and 13 Jbeta primers. The protocol was immunoSEQ multiplex PCR, while the TCRdb copy is restricted to in-frame clones and leaves out a portion. This sample has some 66,000 clones, with roughly 78% found just once. Whole-study findings and limits: The study assumed roughly uniform donor sequencing depth for presence/absence analyses. Data from an earlier analysis indicated that most TCR beta V segments were productive either about 87% or about 30% of the time. In a later analysis, specific HLA alleles were associated with around 17,000 TCR beta sequences at a 0.05 false discovery rate.

CDR1 and CDR2 from the germline V gene are MNHEY and SMNVEV (reference sequence). This CDR3 is built from 17 residues. This receptor was taken from a man in his forties in good health and CMV-seronegative. V is TRBV27 and J is TRBJ2-7; 15 nucleotides agree with TRBD2. Input material: PBMCs. CDR3 loop: CASSLATGTSGRYGQYF. DNA for the CDR3: TGTGCCAGCAGTTTAGCGACCGGGACTAGCGGGAGGTACGGGCAGTACTTC.